These T cell receptor beta chains were read from a single sample in a study of OX40 agonist ivuxolimab in advanced cancers. Measured with immunoSEQ multiplex PCR; TCRdb has only the in-frame clones, and not every one. Of more than 100,000 clones listed, approximately 92% are singletons. This sample comprised CD4+ or CD8+ T cells sorted from blood, obtained in a trial of the OX40 agonist ivuxolimab. These receptor sequences come from an adult with an advanced solid tumor such as melanoma, head and neck, liver or kidney cancer. CDR3s leave out the opening cysteine and the closing phenylalanine or tryptophan.

v_call	j_call	cdr3_aa
TRBV9	TRBJ2-1	ASSVVSGGYNEQF
TRBV4-1	TRBJ1-1	ASSQDWLLNTEAF
TRBV7-2	TRBJ2-7	ASSRQGAPSAEQY
TRBV6-1	TRBJ2-1	ASTLTGEGYNEQF
TRBV7-3	TRBJ2-2	ASSSARGAGELF
TRBV5-4	TRBJ2-3	ASSSPGRSTDTQY
TRBV25-1	TRBJ1-6	ASSEGGRVRNSPLH
TRBV11-3	TRBJ2-5	ASSLGGGAETQY
TRBV12-5	TRBJ2-1	ASGGDLGEQF
TRBV19	TRBJ2-7	ASSTKYGVRQY
TRBV19	TRBJ1-6	ASSIEAGDSPLH
TRBV6-6	TRBJ1-5	ASSYLSGNQPQH
TRBV28	TRBJ1-3	ASSQQAPSGNTIY
TRBV6-5	TRBJ2-5	ASSGGTQY
TRBV5-1	TRBJ2-2	ASSLARGAGELF
TRBV7-3	TRBJ2-7	ASRSGTGGGEQY
TRBV7-7	TRBJ2-2	ASSLRTGELF
TRBV19	TRBJ2-1	ASSIDGSGSSYEQF
TRBV5-4	TRBJ1-2	ASSLSGFRDRAHGYT
TRBV5-1	TRBJ2-2	ASSAPRDRGNTGELF
TRBV5-1	TRBJ1-6	ASSFRTGTHYNSPLH
TRBV21-1	TRBJ1-5	ASSPLTQDRGAPMNQPQH
TRBV6-5	TRBJ1-6	AAARGINSPLH
TRBV5-4	TRBJ2-3	ASSLMGQIPTDTQY
TRBV11-2	TRBJ2-3	ASSLDGTSTDTQY
TRBV28	TRBJ2-7	ASSTTARDEQY
TRBV23-1	TRBJ2-2	ASSQTGGWRLGTGELF
TRBV19	TRBJ1-2	ASSPDRFYGYT
TRBV7-2	TRBJ1-2	ASSLDFLGGSDYGYT
TRBV10-2	TRBJ2-3	ASREDLTSGGAGAQY
TRBV15	TRBJ2-5	ATSGGGYQETQY
TRBV9	TRBJ2-5	ASSGLGRQGTQY
TRBV19	TRBJ1-5	ASSPGQGPNQPQH
TRBV5-1	TRBJ1-3	ASSSNQGGRHSGNTIY
TRBV6-5	TRBJ1-2	ASSPSQGKGGYT
TRBV28	TRBJ1-2	ASSYNYGYT
TRBV28	TRBJ2-7	ASSLGTFSREQY
TRBV18	TRBJ1-3	ASSPPRVGNTIY
TRBV27	TRBJ2-5	ASSLTTGGKTQY
TRBV25-1	TRBJ2-2	ASSSRPLVGAGELF
TRBV5-1	TRBJ2-2	ASNHRGSDTGELF
TRBV19	TRBJ2-3	ASSVTGASTDTQY
TRBV2	TRBJ2-5	ASSVGLAETQY
TRBV30	TRBJ1-4	AWGIREKLF
TRBV15	TRBJ1-1	ATSSPGGGNTEAF
TRBV18	TRBJ2-1	ASSSYRGRTDEQF
TRBV5-1	TRBJ2-1	ASSLLQGNDNEQF
TRBV5-1	TRBJ2-7	ASSADSSYEQY
TRBV6-5	TRBJ2-7	ASSHRDPTYEQY
TRBV11-2	TRBJ2-1	ASSLFPSGPRSSYNEQF
TRBV28	TRBJ1-3	ASRPSAGRNTIY
TRBV7-9	TRBJ2-7	ASTLDRVGEQY
TRBV11-1	TRBJ2-6	ASSLGGLAGANVLT
TRBV21-1	TRBJ1-5	ASSKGRDRGTQPQH